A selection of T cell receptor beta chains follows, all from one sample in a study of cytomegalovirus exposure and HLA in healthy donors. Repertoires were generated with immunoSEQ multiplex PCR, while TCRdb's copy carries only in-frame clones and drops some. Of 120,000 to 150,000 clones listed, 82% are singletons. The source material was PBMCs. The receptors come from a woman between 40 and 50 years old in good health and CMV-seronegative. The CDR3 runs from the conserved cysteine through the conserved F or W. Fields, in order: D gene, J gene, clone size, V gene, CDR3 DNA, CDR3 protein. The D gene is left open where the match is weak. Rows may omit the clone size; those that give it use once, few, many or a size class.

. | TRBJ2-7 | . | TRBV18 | TGTGCCAGCTCACGTAGCTCCTACGAGCAGTACTTC | CASSRSSYEQYF
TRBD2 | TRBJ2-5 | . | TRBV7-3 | TGTGCCAGCAGCTTAAGAGGGACTAGCGGAGAGACCCAGTACTTC | CASSLRGTSGETQYF
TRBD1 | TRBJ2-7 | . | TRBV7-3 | TGTGCCAGCAGCTTAACGGGGGGACAGGGGACACACGAGCAGTACTTC | CASSLTGGQGTHEQYF
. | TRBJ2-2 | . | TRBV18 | TGTGCCAGCTCCCGCCGAGTAGACAGTTTTGTCCGGGACACCGGGGAGCTGTTTTTT | CASSRRVDSFVRDTGELFF
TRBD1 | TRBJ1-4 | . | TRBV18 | TGTGCCAGCTCACGGGGACAGGGAGGAAATGAAAAACTGTTTTTT | CASSRGQGGNEKLFF
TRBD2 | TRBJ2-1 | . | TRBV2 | TGTGCCAGCAGCTTAGCGGGGCTAGTCAATGAGCAGTTCTTC | CASSLAGLVNEQFF
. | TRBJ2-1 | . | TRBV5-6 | TGTGCCAGCAGCCGGGACTGGGCCTACAATGAGCAGTTCTTC | CASSRDWAYNEQFF
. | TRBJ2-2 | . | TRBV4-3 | TGCGCCAGCAGCCAAGGTCCGAGGGAGGAGCTGTTTTTT | CASSQGPREELFF
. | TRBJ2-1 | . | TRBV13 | TGTGCCAGCAGCATCTCGGACATCTACAATGAGCAGTTCTTC | CASSISDIYNEQFF
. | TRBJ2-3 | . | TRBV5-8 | TGTGCCAGCAGCTTTTCGTACACAGATACGCAGTATTTT | CASSFSYTDTQYF
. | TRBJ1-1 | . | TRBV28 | TGTGCCAGCAGTTTAGGAGGGAACCGGGGTCGGGACACTGAAGCTTTCTTT | CASSLGGNRGRDTEAFF
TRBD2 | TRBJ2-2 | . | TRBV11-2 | TGTGCCAGCAGCCCGGGCTGGCGGGAGACCGGGGAGCTGTTTTTT | CASSPGWRETGELFF
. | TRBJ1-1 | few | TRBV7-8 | TGTGCCAGCAGCTTAGGAGGGAGTACTGAAGCTTTCTTT | CASSLGGSTEAFF
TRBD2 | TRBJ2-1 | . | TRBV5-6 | TGTGCCAGCAGCTTTAACCCTAGCGGGACCTACAATGAGCAGTTCTTC | CASSFNPSGTYNEQFF
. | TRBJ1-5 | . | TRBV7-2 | TGTGCCAGCAGCTTAGGACAGTGGAGCAATCAGCCCCAGCATTTT | CASSLGQWSNQPQHF
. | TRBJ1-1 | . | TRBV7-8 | TGTGCCAGCAGCCGCAGGGCAGGGCTGAACACTGAAGCTTTCTTT | CASSRRAGLNTEAFF
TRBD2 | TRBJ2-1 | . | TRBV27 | TGTGCCAGCAGTACAATTCGGACTAGCGGGATGGACTACAATGAGCAGTTCTTC | CASSTIRTSGMDYNEQFF
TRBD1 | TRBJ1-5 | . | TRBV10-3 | TGTGCCATCTCCGGGACAGACAGCAATCAGCCCCAGCATTTT | CAISGTDSNQPQHF
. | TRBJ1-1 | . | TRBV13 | TGTGCCAGCAGCCCCAGCCAGGGTAGGGTAGGTTACCTTGGAAGGGCTTTCTTT | CASSPSQGRVGYLGRAFF
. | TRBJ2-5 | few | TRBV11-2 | TGTGCCAGCAGCTTAGGAACAGTAGTGGAGACCCAGTACTTC | CASSLGTVVETQYF
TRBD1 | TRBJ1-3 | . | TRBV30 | TGTGCCTGGAAACCGTTAGACAGGGAGCACACCATATATTTT | CAWKPLDREHTIYF
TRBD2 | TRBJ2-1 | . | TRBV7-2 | TGTGCCAGCAGCTTAGCGTTTAGCGGGAGCTGGGGATCCAATGAGCAGTTCTTC | CASSLAFSGSWGSNEQFF
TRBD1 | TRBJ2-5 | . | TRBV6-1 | TGTGCCAGCAGTGAAATTAGGACAGGGGCAGAGACCCAGTACTTC | CASSEIRTGAETQYF
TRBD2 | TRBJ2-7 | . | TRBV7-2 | TGTGCCAGCAGCTTAGTAGCTAGCGGCTTGACCTACGAGCAGTACTTC | CASSLVASGLTYEQYF
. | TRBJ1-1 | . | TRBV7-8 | TGTGCCAGCAGCTCCCAGGGGTCGGATGAAGCTTTCTTT | CASSSQGSDEAFF
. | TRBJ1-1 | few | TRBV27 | TGTGCCAGCAGTTATAGTTCCAGGGCTGAAGCTTTCTTT | CASSYSSRAEAFF
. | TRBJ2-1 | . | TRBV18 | TGTGCCAGCTCCCCGCAGACGGGACTCTCCTACAATGAGCAGTTCTTC | CASSPQTGLSYNEQFF
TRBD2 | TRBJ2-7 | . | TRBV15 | TGTGCCACCAGCAGAGAGTTTGGAGGGACTAGCCGAGTTGAGCAGTACTTC | CATSREFGGTSRVEQYF
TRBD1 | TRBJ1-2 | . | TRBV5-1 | TGCGCCAGCAGCTTGGCCGGGACAGCCGCGAGAGGCTATGGCTACACCTTC | CASSLAGTAARGYGYTF
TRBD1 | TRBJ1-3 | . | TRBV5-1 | TGCGCCAGCAGCGAGGGGACAGCTGGAAACACCATATATTTT | CASSEGTAGNTIYF
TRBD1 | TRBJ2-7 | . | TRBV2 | TGTGCCAGCAAAGAGACAGGGGTCCGAGGGCAGTACTTC | CASKETGVRGQYF
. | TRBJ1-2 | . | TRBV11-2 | TGTGCCAGCGGGAAAAGTCAGGGAAAGGATGGCTACACCTTC | CASGKSQGKDGYTF
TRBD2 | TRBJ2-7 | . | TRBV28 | TGTGCCAGCCAAGTTCCGGGACTAGCGGGAGCGGAGTCCTACGAGCAGTACTTC | CASQVPGLAGAESYEQYF
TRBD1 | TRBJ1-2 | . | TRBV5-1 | TGCGCCAGCAGCTTGGGAGGGGGCGCTTTTAACTATGGCTACACCTTC | CASSLGGGAFNYGYTF
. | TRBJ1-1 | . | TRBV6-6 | TGTGCCAGCAGTTACTCCCAGGGGTCCACTGAAGCTTTCTTT | CASSYSQGSTEAFF
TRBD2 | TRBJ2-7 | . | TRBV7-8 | TGTGCCAGCAGCTCAAGACGCATGGGACTAGCGGAAGCCTACGAGCAGTACTTC | CASSSRRMGLAEAYEQYF
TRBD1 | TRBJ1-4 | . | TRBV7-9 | TGTGCCAGCAGGCGCCGGGACAGGGTTCCTAATGAAAAACTGTTTTTT | CASRRRDRVPNEKLFF
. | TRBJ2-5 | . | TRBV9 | TGTGCCAGCAGCGTCCAATCGCGAGGTGAGACCCAGTACTTC | CASSVQSRGETQYF
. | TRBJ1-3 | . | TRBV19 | TGTGCCAGTTTTTCGACAGGAGGAGGAAACACCATATATTTT | CASFSTGGGNTIYF
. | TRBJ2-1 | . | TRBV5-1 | TGCGCCAGCAGCTTTGGAGGGATCGATGAGCAGTTCTTC | CASSFGGIDEQFF
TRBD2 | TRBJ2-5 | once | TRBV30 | TGTGCCTGGAGTCTAGCGGGAGGACAGACCCAGTACTTC | CAWSLAGGQTQYF
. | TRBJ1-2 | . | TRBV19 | TGTGCCAGTAGTATTCGTCAGGGGCAAATTGATGGCTACACCTTC | CASSIRQGQIDGYTF